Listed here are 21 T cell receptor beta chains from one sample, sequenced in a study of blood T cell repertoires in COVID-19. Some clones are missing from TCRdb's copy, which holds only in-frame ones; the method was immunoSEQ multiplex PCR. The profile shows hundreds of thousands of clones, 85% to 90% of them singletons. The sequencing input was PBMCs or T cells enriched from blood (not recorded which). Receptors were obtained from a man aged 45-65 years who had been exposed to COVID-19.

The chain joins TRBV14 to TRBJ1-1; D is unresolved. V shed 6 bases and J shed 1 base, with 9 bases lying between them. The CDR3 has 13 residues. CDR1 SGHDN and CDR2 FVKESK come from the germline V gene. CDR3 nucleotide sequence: TGTGCCAGCAGGCTAAAGTGGAACACTGAAGCTTTCTTT. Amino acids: CASRLKWNTEAFF.

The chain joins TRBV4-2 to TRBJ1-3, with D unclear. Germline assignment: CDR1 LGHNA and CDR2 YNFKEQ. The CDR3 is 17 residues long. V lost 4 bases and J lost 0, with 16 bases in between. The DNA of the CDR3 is TGTGCCAGCAGCCGATCCCTGGACGGGAGCTCTGGAAACACCATATATTTT. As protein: CASSRSLDGSSGNTIYF.

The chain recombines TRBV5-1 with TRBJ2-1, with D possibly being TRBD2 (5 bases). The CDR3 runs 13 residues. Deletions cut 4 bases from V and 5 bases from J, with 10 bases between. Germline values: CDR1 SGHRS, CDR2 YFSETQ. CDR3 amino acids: CASSTDLHNEQFF. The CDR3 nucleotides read TGCGCCAGCAGCACGGACTTGCACAATGAGCAGTTCTTC.

The CDR3 coding sequence is TGTGCCAGCAAGACAGGAGATAATCAGCCCCAGCATTTT. It yields the protein CASKTGDNQPQHF. V gene TRBV6-5 combines with J gene TRBJ1-5, with D possibly TRBD1 on 6 matching bases. The CDR3 has 13 amino acids. V was clipped by 7 bases and J by 4 bases, with 11 bases between them. Germline assignment: CDR1 MNHEY and CDR2 SVGAGI.

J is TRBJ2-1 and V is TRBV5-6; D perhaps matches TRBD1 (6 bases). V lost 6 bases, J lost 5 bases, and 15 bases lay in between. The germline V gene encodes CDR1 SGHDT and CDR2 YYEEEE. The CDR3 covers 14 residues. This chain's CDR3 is CASTSYGQNNEQFF. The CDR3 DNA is TGTGCCAGCACCTCCTACGGACAGAACAATGAGCAGTTCTTC. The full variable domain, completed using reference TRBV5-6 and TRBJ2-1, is DAGVTQSPTHLIKTRGQQVTLRCSPKSGHDTVSWYQQALGQGPQFIFQYYEEEERQRGNFPDRFSGHQFPNYSSELNVNALLLGDSALYLCASTSYGQNNEQFFGPGTRLTVL.

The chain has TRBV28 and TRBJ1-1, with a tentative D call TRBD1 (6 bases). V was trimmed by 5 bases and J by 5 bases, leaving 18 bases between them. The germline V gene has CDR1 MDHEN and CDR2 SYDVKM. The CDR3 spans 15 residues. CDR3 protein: CASSAPQGLGTEAFF. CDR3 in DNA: TGTGCCAGCAGTGCACCACAGGGTCTGGGGACTGAAGCTTTCTTT.

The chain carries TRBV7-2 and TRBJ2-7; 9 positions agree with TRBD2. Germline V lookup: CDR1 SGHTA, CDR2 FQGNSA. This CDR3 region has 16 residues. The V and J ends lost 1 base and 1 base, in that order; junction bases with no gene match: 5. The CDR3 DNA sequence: TGTGCCAGCAGCTTAGGTTTGCTAGCGGGGTCCTACGAGCAGTACGTC. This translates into CASSLGLLAGSYEQYV.

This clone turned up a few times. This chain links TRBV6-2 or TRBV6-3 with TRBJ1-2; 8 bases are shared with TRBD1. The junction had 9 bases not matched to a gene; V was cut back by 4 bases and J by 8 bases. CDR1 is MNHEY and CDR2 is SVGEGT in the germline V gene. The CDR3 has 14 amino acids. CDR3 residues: CASSSLWTGKGYTF. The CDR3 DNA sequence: TGTGCCAGCAGTTCTCTTTGGACAGGGAAGGGCTACACCTTC.

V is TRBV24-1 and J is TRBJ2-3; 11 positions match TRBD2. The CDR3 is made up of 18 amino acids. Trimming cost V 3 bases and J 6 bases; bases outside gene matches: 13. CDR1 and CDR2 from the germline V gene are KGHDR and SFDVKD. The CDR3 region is CATSDAGTSGERLDTQYF. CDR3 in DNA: TGTGCCACCAGTGATGCCGGGACTAGCGGTGAGCGTTTGGATACGCAGTATTTT.

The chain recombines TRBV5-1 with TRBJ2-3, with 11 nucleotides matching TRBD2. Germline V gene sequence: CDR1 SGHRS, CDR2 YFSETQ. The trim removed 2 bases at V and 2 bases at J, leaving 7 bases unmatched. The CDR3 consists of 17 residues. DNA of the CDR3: TGCGCCAGCAGCTTCCTGGGACTAGCGGAGTTCACAGATACGCAGTATTTT. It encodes CASSFLGLAEFTDTQYF.

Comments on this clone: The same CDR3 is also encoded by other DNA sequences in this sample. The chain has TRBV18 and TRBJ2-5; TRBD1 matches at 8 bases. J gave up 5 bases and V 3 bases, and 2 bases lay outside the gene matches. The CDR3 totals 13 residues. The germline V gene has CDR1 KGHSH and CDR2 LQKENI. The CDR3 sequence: CASSPPGGETQYF. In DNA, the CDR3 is TGTGCCAGCTCACCTCCAGGGGGCGAGACCCAGTACTTC.

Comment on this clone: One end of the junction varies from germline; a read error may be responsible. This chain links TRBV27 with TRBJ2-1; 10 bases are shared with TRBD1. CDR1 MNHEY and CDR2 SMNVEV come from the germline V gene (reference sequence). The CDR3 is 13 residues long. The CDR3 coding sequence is TGTGCCAGCAGTTTAAATTTGGGACAGGGGTCGATCTTC. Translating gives CASSLNLGQGSIF.

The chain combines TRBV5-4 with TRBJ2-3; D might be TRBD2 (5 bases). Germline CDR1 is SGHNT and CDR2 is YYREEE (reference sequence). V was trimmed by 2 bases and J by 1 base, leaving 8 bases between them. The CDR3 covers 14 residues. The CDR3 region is CASSFGLGTDTQYF. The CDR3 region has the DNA TGTGCCAGCAGCTTCGGACTTGGCACAGATACGCAGTATTTT.

Here the CDR3 DNA reads TGCGCCAGCAGCCCCGGGGGAACTGGAAACACCATATATTTT. Its translation is CASSPGGTGNTIYF. J is TRBJ1-3 and V is TRBV5-1; D is perhaps TRBD1 (5 bases). From germline, CDR1 is SGHRS and CDR2 YFSETQ. The V end was cut by 4 bases, the J end by 2 bases, with 10 bases between. There are 14 residues in the CDR3.

The CDR3 bases are TGTGCCATCAGTAAACAGGGTTCGAACACTGAAGCTTTCTTT. Translating it yields CAISKQGSNTEAFF. This sequence joins TRBV10-3 and TRBJ1-1; the D gene is possibly TRBD1 (6 bases). This CDR3 has 14 residues. CDR1 and CDR2 (germline): ENHRY, SYGVKD. V lost 5 bases and J 1 base, leaving 11 bases between the germline ends.

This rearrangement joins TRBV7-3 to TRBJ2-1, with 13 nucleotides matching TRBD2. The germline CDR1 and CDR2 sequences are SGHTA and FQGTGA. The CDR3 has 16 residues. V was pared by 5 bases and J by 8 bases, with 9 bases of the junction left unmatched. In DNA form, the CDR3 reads TGTGCCAGCAGCCGAACTAGCGGGAGGGCCTGGGATGAGCAGTTCTTC. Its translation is CASSRTSGRAWDEQFF.

The CDR3, as DNA: TGCGCCAGCAGCCCGGGACAGATCCTCTCTGGAAACACCATATATTTT. Its translation is CASSPGQILSGNTIYF. The chain is built from TRBV5-1 and TRBJ1-3; 7 positions match TRBD1. V lost 4 bases, J lost 0 bases, and 7 bases stayed unmatched. This CDR3 has 16 residues. CDR1 and CDR2 from the germline V gene are SGHRS and YFSETQ.

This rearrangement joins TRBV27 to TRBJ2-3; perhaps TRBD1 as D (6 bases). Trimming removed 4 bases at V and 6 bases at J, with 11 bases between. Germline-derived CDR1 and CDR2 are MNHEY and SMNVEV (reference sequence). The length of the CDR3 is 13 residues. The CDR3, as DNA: TGTGCCAGCAGTTCGCAGAGGGGGGATACGCAGTATTTT. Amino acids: CASSSQRGDTQYF.

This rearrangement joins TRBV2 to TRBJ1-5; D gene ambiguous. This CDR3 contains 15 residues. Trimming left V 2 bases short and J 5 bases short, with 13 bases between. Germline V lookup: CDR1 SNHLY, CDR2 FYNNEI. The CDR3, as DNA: TGTGCCAGCAGTGAAACACACGCACCACATCAGCCCCAGCATTTT. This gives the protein CASSETHAPHQPQHF.

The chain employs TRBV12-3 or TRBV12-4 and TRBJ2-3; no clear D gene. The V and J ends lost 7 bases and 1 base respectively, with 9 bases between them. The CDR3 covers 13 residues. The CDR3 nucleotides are TGTGCCAGCAAGTCCCAGGGCACAGATACGCAGTATTTT. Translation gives CASKSQGTDTQYF.

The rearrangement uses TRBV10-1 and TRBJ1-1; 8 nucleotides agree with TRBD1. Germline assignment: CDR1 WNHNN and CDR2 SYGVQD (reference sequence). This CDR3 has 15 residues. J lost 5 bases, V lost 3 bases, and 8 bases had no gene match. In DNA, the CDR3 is TGCGCCAGCAGTGATGGAGCAGGGGGCTTGACTGAAGCTTTCTTT. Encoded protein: CASSDGAGGLTEAFF.